The clone carrying this T cell receptor beta chain was counted only a few times. The entry originates in a study of T-cell reconstitution after alpha-beta-depleted transplantation in children. Unique molecular identifiers were incorporated during preparation of the TCRbeta library. MiXCR, applied by TCRdb to the PCR reads, yields one record per CDR3 protein. Of 400,000 to 500,000 distinct CDR3 sequences listed, 9.5% to 13% are singletons. The CDR3 totals 14 residues. The germline gives CDR1 SQVTM, CDR2 ANQGSEA. V dropped 6 bases and J dropped 2; count of bases not matched to a gene: 5. The TCR was taken from a human donor who donated a stem cell graft to a child with acute myeloid leukemia. The chain is built from TRBV29-1 and TRBJ2-1; TRBD2 matches 9 bases. The sequences come from PBMCs from the stem cell graft donor, collected from the stem cell graft. The CDR3 DNA reads as TGCAGCGTGCCGGGACTAGCTACCTACAATGAGCAGTTCTTC. Encoded protein: CSVPGLATYNEQFF.